Listed here are 6 T cell receptor beta chains from one sample, sequenced in a study of early T cells in non-severe SARS-CoV-2 infection. TCRdb recomputed calls from the 5' RACE reads with MiXCR, one row per CDR3 protein. The repertoire holds fewer than 35,000 distinct CDR3 sequences, with roughly 9.3% as singletons. The sample comprised whole blood. Receptors originate from an adult who was a healthcare worker with PCR-confirmed SARS-CoV-2 infection or an uninfected control (not recorded which).

In this sample, this clonotype is large. The chain carries TRBV4-3 and TRBJ1-6; D is unresolved. The CDR3 is 15 amino acids. Germline CDR1 LGHNA, CDR2 YSLEER. The V end was cut by 1 base, the J end by 10 bases, with 14 bases between. The CDR3 is CASSQGARNRSPLHF. CDR3 nucleotides: TGCGCCAGCAGCCAAGGGGCCAGGAATCGGTCACCCCTCCACTTT.

This clonotype has ten or more counts. The chain links TRBV3-1 to TRBJ2-1; the match to TRBD1 covers 9 bases. The germline V gene has CDR1 LGHDT and CDR2 YNNKEL (reference sequence). The CDR3 consists of 13 residues. V was clipped by 7 bases and J by 6 bases; unmatched bases: 4. The CDR3 DNA is TGTGCCAGCAACAGGGGGCGAGGCAATGAGCAGTTCTTC. The encoded protein is CASNRGRGNEQFF.

This clonotype is medium-sized. The chain couples TRBV6-5 to TRBJ2-3; possibly TRBD2 for D (5 bases). V gave up 0 bases and J gave up 5 bases, with 9 bases separating them. The CDR3 runs 14 residues. CDR1 is MNHEY and CDR2 is SVGAGI in the germline V gene. CDR3 DNA: TGTGCCAGCAGTTACTCGGCGGGTGTAGATACGCAGTATTTT. Its translation: CASSYSAGVDTQYF.

Many counts were recorded for this clonotype. This rearrangement joins TRBV5-1 to TRBJ2-2; a weak D match, TRBD1 (5 bases). V lost 0 bases and J 0 bases, leaving 9 bases between the germline ends. Germline-derived CDR1 and CDR2 are SGHRS and YFSETQ. The CDR3 has 16 amino acids. Here the CDR3 DNA reads TGCGCCAGCAGCTTGGGGTCAGGGACGAACACCGGGGAGCTGTTTTTT. Amino acid sequence: CASSLGSGTNTGELFF.

This clonotype was observed many times. The genes are TRBV20-1 and TRBJ2-1; possibly TRBD1 or TRBD2 for D (6 bases each). CDR3 length equals 14 residues. CDR1 DFQATT and CDR2 SNEGSKA come from the germline V gene (reference sequence). The V gene lost 6 bases and the J gene lost 4 bases, with 16 bases spanning the gap. CDR3 sequence (DNA): TGCAGTGCAGAGGGGGGACGAAGTTACAATGAGCAGTTCTTC. Amino acid sequence: CSAEGGRSYNEQFF.

Many counts were recorded for this clonotype. The chain carries TRBV9 and TRBJ2-5, with TRBD2 identical over 7 bases. Germline V gene sequence: CDR1 SGDLS, CDR2 YYNGEE. Unmatched junction bases numbered 12, after V lost 4 bases and J lost 0 bases. The CDR3 sequence is 17 residues long. CDR3 amino acids: CASSPGGGAMYQETQYF. Written as DNA, the CDR3 is TGTGCCAGCAGCCCTGGGGGAGGGGCCATGTACCAAGAGACCCAGTACTTC. Filled out from reference TRBV9 and TRBJ2-5, the complete variable domain reads DSGVTQTPKHLITATGQRVTLRCSPRSGDLSVYWYQQSLDQGLQFLIQYYNGEERAKGNILERFSAQQFPDLHSELNLSSLELGDSALYFCASSPGGGAMYQETQYFGPGTRLLVL.